What follows describes a single TCR beta chain. Antigen unknown. Breast cancer patients provided tissue from their axillary draining lymph nodes. The sample comes from a study of breast tumors, draining lymph nodes, adjacent tissues. Notes on the study in general: That most tumor T cells come from lymph nodes remained unproven.

Germline V gene lookup returns CDR1 SGHTS and CDR2 YDEGEE. With 3 bases removed from V and 5 bases from J, the gap between germline ends came to 12 bases. The CDR3 is made up of 13 amino acids. MiXCR, applied by TCRdb to the multiplex PCR reads, yields one record per CDR3 protein. Of about 180,000 distinct CDR3 sequences listed, around a third are singletons. The chain is built from TRBV5-8 and TRBJ2-7; D ambiguous. The TCR comes from a female donor with breast cancer. Some clones in this sample may be carry-over from other donors' samples. Source material: axillary lymph node tissue. The CDR3 bases are TGTGCCAGCAGCTCCTCCCGTACCCACGAGCAGTACTTC. Encoded protein: CASSSSRTHEQYF.